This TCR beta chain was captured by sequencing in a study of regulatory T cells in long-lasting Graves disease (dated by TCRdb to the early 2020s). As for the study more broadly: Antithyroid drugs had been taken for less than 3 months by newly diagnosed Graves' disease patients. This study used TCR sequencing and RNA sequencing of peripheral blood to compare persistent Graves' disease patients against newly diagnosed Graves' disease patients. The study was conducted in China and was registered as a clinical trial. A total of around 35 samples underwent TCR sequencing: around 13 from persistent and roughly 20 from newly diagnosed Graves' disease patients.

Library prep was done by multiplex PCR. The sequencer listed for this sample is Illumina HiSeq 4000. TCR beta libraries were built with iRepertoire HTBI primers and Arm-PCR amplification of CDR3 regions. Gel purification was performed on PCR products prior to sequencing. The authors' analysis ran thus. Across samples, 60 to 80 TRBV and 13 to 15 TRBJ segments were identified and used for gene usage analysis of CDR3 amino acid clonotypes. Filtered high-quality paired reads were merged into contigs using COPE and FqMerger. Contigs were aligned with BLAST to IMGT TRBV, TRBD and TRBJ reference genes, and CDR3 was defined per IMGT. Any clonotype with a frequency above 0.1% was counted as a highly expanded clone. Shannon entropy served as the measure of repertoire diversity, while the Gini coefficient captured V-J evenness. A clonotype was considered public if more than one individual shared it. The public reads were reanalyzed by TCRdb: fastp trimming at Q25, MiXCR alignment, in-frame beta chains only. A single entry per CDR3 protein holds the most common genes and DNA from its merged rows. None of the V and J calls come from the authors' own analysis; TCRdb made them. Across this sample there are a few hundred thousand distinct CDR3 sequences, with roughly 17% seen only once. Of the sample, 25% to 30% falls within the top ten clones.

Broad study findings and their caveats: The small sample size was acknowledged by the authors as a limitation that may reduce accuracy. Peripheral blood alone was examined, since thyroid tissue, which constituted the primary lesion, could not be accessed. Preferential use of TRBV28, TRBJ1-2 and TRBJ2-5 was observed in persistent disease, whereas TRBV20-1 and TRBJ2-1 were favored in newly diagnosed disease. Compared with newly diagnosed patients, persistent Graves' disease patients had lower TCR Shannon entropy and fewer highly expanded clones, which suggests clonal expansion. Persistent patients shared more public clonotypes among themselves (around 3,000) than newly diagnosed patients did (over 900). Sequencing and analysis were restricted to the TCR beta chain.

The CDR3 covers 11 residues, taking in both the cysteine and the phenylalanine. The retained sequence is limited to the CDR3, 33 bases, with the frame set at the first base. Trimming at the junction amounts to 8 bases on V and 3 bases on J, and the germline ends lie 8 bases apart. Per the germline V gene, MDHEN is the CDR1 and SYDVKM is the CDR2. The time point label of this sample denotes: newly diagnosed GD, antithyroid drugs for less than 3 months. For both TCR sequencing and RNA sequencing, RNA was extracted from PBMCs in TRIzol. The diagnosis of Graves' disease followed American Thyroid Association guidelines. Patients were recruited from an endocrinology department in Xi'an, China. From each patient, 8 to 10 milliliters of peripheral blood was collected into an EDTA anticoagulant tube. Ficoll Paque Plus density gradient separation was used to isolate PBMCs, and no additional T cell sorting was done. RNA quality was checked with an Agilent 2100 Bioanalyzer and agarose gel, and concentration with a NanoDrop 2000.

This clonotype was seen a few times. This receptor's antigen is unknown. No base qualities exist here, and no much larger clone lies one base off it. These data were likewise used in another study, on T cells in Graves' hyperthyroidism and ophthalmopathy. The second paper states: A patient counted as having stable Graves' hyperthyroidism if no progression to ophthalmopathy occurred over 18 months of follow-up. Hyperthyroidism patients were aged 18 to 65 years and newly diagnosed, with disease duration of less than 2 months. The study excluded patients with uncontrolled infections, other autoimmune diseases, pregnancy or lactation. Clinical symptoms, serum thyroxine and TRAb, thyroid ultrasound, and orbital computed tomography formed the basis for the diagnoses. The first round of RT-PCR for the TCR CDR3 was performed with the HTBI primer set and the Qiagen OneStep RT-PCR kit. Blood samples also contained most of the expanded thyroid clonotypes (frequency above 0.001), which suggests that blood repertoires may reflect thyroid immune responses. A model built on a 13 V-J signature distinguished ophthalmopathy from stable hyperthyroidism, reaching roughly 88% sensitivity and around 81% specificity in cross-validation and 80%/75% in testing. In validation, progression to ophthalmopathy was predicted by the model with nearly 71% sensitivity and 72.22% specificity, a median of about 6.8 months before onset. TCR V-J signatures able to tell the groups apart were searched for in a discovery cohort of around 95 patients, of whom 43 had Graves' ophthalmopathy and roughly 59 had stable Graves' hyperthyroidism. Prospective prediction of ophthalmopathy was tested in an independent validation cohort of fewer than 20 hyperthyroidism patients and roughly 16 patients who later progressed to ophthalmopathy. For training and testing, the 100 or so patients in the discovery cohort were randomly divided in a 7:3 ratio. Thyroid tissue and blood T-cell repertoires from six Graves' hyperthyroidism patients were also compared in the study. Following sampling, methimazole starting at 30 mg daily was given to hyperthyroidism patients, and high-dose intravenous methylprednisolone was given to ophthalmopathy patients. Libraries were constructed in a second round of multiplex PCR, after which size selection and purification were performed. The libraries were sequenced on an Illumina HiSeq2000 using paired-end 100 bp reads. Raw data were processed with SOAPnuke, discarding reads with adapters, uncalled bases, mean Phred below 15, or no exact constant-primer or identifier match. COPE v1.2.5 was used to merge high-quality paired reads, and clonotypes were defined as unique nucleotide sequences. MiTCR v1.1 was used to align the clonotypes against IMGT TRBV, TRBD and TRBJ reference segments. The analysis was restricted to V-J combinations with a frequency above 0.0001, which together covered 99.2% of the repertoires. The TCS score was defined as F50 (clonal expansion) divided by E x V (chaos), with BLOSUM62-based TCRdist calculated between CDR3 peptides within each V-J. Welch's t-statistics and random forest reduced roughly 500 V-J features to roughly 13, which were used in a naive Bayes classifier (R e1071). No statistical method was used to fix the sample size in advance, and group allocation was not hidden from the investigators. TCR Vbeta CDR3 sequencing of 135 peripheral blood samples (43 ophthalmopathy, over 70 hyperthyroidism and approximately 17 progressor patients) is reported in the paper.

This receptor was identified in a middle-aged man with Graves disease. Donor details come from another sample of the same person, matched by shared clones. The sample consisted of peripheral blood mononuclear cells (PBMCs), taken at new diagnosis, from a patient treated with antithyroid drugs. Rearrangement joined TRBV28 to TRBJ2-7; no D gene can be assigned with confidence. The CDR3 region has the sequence CASPTCYEQYF. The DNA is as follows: TGTGCCAGCCCAACGTGCTACGAGCAGTACTTC.